This record concerns one TCR beta chain sequence. The record originates from a study of T cell responses to AZD1222 COVID-19 vaccine. The protocol was immunoSEQ multiplex PCR, while the TCRdb copy is restricted to in-frame clones and leaves out a portion. The table records some 160,000 clones, more than 75% of them present only once. The sample here was peripheral blood, taken 28 days after the second AZD1222 dose. The sequence derives from an adult who received the AZD1222 COVID-19 vaccine.

The CDR3: CASSESQPGLGAWGISSYNEQFF. The CDR3 DNA sequence: TGCGCCAGCAGTGAGTCCCAACCAGGCCTTGGGGCGTGGGGAATTAGCTCCTACAATGAGCAGTTCTTC. V usage is TRBV10-1 and J usage is TRBJ2-1, with TRBD1 as a possible D gene (5 bases). CDR1 and CDR2 from the germline V gene are WNHNN and SYGVQD (reference sequence). Trimming cost V 0 bases and J 0 bases, with 30 bases left between them. The CDR3 consists of 23 residues.